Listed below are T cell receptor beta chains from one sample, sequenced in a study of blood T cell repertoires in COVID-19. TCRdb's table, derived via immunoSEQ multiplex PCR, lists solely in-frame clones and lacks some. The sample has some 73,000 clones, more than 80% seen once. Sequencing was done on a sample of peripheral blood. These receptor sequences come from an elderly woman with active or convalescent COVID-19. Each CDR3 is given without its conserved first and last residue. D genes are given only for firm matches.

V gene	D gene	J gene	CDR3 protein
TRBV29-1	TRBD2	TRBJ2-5	SVPPPGLAIQETQY
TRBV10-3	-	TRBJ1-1	AISTGEGPEAF
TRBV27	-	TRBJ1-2	ASSLEFGYGYT
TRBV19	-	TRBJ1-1	ASSPERRNLRNPGTEAF
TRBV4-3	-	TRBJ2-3	ASSRERKGLEITDTQY
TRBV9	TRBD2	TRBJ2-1	ASSVTSGGPQF
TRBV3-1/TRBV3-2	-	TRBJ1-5	ASSQNYRQPQH
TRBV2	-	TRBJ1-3	ASSAGSIGNTIY
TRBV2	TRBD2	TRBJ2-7	ASLAGLGEQY
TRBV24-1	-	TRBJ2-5	ATSAGRETQY
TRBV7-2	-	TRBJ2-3	ASSPHAGDTQY
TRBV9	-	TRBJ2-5	ASSVERGGGTQY
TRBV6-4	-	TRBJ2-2	ASSDSTAGREAGELF
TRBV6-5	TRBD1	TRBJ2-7	ASSYQQGAYEQY
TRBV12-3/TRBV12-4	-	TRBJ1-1	ASGIQANTEAF
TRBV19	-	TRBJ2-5	ASSQRSNTETQY
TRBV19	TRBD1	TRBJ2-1	ASSQTGVGEQF
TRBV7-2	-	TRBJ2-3	ASSLNLRDTQY
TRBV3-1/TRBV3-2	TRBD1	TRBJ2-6	ASSYWADRGPGANVLT
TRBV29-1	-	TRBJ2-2	SVAGIPDGELF
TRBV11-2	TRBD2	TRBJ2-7	ASRHGGTSEQY
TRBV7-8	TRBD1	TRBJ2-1	ASSLGQGPYNEQF
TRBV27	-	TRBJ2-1	ASSLVGGLTQNEQF
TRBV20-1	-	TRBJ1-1	SATGNTEAF
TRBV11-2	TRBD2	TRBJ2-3	ASSLATPGLAEDTQY
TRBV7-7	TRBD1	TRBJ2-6	ASSPTSGTGRANVLT
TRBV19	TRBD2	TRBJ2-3	ASSIPSGGTDTQY
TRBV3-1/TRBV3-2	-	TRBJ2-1	ASSQGISSYNEQF
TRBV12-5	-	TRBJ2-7	ASGRGGPYEQY
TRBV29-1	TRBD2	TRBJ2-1	SVGGPGTRSYNEQF
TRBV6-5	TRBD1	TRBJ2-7	ASSFRGLTGGYEQY
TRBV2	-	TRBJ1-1	ASRIGAGFHTEAF
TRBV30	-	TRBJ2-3	AWSDTGASTDTQY
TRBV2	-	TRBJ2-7	ASSFIDYEQY
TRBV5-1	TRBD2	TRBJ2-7	ASSFNGGAPYEQY
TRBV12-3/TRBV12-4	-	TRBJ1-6	ASSQGDSPLH
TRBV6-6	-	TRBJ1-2	ASTQSQTVKPYGYT
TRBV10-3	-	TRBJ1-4	AIRGGVALNEKLF
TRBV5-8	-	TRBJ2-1	ASSWRDYNEQF
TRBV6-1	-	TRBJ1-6	ASSEVISYNSPLH
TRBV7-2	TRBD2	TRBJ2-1	ASSSRSGGADEQF
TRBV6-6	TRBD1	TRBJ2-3	ASGVPDRGFRGTQY
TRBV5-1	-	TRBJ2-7	ASSLRQGTYEQY
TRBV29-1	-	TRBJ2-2	SVSSEAGELF
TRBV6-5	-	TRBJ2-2	ATKKQANTGELF
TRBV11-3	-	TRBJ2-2	ASSLLAPQYTGELF
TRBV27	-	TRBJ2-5	ASIDQETQY
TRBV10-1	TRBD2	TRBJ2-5	ASSEGAGGQETQY
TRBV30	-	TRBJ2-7	AWSVVIDTAYEQY
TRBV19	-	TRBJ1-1	ASKGADTEAF
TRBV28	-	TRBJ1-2	ASSSTGYYGYT